These 30 T cell receptor beta chains came from one sample sequenced in a study of blood T cell repertoires in COVID-19. The table came from immunoSEQ multiplex PCR; TCRdb's copy has only in-frame clones and leaves some out. Among around 100,000 clones, more than 75% were seen once, and the ten largest hold about 6.9%. Sequenced: peripheral blood. These receptors came from a man aged 25 to 40 in a cohort sampled during active COVID-19.

The V and J genes are TRBV5-6 and TRBJ2-7, with 7 bases lining up with TRBD2. Germline V lookup: CDR1 SGHDT, CDR2 YYEEEE. The CDR3 contains 15 residues. Trimming cost V 0 bases and J 3 bases; bases outside gene matches: 6. The CDR3 reads CASSLVGAGVYEQYF. The DNA of the CDR3 is TGTGCCAGCAGCTTGGTAGGTGCGGGGGTCTACGAGCAGTACTTC.

The V and J genes are TRBV5-5 and TRBJ2-3, with D possibly matching TRBD1 (6 bases). The CDR3 consists of 17 residues. Germline V gene data show CDR1 as SGHKS and CDR2 as YYEKEE (reference sequence). Between the trimmed V and J ends, which lost 4 bases and 0 bases, there was a span of 18 bases. This CDR3 is CASSLQTGQRSTDTQYF. In DNA form, the CDR3 reads TGTGCCAGCAGCCTCCAGACTGGACAGCGTAGCACAGATACGCAGTATTTT.

This clone was seen once. This chain joins TRBV10-2 and TRBJ2-7; 9 bases line up with TRBD1. J lost 0 bases, V lost 8 bases, and 8 bases had no gene match. Per the germline V gene, CDR1 is WSHSY and CDR2 is SAAADI. CDR3 length equals 15 residues. The CDR3 DNA is TGCGCCAGCCTGAAGGGGACAGGGACCTCCTACGAGCAGTACTTC. This codes for CASLKGTGTSYEQYF.

The rearrangement uses TRBV24-1 and TRBJ1-3; the D gene is possibly TRBD1 (6 bases). CDR1 is KGHDR, CDR2 SFDVKD, per germline. This CDR3 contains 16 residues. The V gene lost 2 bases and the J gene lost 1 base, with 11 bases spanning the gap. The CDR3 DNA is TGTGCCACCAGTGATTCAACAGGACAGTCTGGAAACACCATATATTTT. It encodes CATSDSTGQSGNTIYF.

This clone was picked up a small number of times. CDR3 amino acids: CASSAGGDTQYF. As DNA, the CDR3 is TGTGCCAGCAGCGCCGGGGGGGATACGCAGTATTTT. The rearrangement links TRBV12-3 or TRBV12-4 to TRBJ2-3; 7 bases line up with TRBD2. This CDR3 spans 12 amino acids. Trimming removed 6 bases from V and 6 bases from J; junction bases left unmatched: 3.

The rearrangement links TRBV1 to TRBJ2-1; the D call TRBD2 from the table was never checked on the DNA. TRBV1 is deemed a pseudogene. This CDR3 is built from 14 residues. Written as DNA, the CDR3 is TGCACCAGCAGCCAACCCGCGGCTTACAATGAGCAGTTCTTC. This encodes CTSSQPAAYNEQFF.

J is TRBJ2-7 and V is TRBV5-6; maybe TRBD2 (5 bases). The CDR3 covers 14 residues. Trimming left V 4 bases short and J 3 bases short, with 14 bases between. CDR1 and CDR2 (germline): SGHDT, YYEEEE. In nucleotides, the CDR3 is TGTGCCAGCAGCAAGGAGGTCAGGCTCTACGAGCAGTACTTC. As protein: CASSKEVRLYEQYF.

This clone was seen a handful of times. The V gene is TRBV18, the J gene TRBJ1-4; D uncertain. Germline CDR1 reads KGHSH; CDR2 reads LQKENI. The length of the CDR3 is 16 residues. Trimming took 3 bases from V and 0 from J, leaving 11 bases between them. Here the CDR3 DNA reads TGTGCCAGCTCACCGAAACAAGTTGCAACTAATGAAAAACTGTTTTTT. This codes for CASSPKQVATNEKLFF.

V usage is TRBV6-2 or TRBV6-3 and J usage is TRBJ2-7, with 10 bases lining up with TRBD1. The CDR3 loop spans 16 amino acids. Germline CDR1 MNHEY, CDR2 SVGEGT. The V segment lost 0 bases and the J segment 3 bases; nucleotides outside the gene matches: 5. The CDR3 DNA follows: TGTGCCAGCAGTTACTCGATTGGGACAGGGGACTACGAGCAGTACTTC. As protein: CASSYSIGTGDYEQYF.

V is TRBV2 and J is TRBJ1-1; D gene unclear. With 4 bases removed from V and 2 bases from J, the gap between germline ends came to 11 bases. The CDR3 is 14 residues long. Germline assignment: CDR1 SNHLY and CDR2 FYNNEI. CDR3 region: CASSVRPGNTEAFF. Written as DNA, the CDR3 is TGTGCCAGCAGTGTTCGTCCAGGAAACACTGAAGCTTTCTTT.

V and J are TRBV9 and TRBJ1-5; a weak D match, TRBD1 (6 bases). From germline, CDR1 is SGDLS and CDR2 YYNGEE. The CDR3 contains 16 residues. Trimming left V 0 bases short and J 2 bases short, with 12 bases between. The CDR3 DNA sequence: TGTGCCAGCAGCGTAGGTGGGGGCCTGGGCAATCAGCCCCAGCATTTT. This gives the protein CASSVGGGLGNQPQHF.

This chain uses TRBV7-2 with TRBJ2-6; TRBD1 matches at 7 bases. V trimming: 4 bases; J trimming: 0 bases; junction bases outside the gene matches: 3. The CDR3 is 16 amino acids. CDR1 SGHTA and CDR2 FQGNSA come from the germline V gene. The CDR3 nucleotides read TGTGCCAGCAGCTGGACAGGAGGCTCTGGGGCCAACGTCCTGACTTTC. Residues: CASSWTGGSGANVLTF.

A few counts support this clone. The chain uses TRBV6-4 and TRBJ2-2, with 7 bases fitting TRBD1. The CDR3 sequence is 16 residues long. J gave up 1 base and V 5 bases, and 7 bases lay outside the gene matches. Germline V gene data show CDR1 as MRHNA and CDR2 as SNTAGT. CDR3 loop: CASSPNDRENTGELFF. For the CDR3, the DNA is TGTGCCAGCAGTCCGAACGACAGGGAGAACACCGGGGAGCTGTTTTTT.

The rearrangement uses TRBV9 and TRBJ2-1, with 9 bases fitting TRBD1. The J segment lost 7 bases and the V segment lost 2 bases, leaving 13 bases of the junction unmatched. The CDR3 covers 17 residues. Germline CDR1 and CDR2: SGDLS and YYNGEE. The CDR3 region is CASSVTPGTGKMNEQFF. CDR3 DNA sequence: TGTGCCAGCAGCGTCACCCCCGGGACAGGGAAGATGAATGAGCAGTTCTTC.

V gene TRBV27 combines with J gene TRBJ2-3; possibly TRBD2 for D (5 bases). CDR1 is MNHEY, CDR2 SMNVEV, per germline (reference sequence). V lost 5 bases to trimming and J lost 4 bases, with 16 bases between them. CDR3 length: 15 amino acids. CDR3 in DNA: TGTGCCAGCAGTGTAGGGCCAGCGGCGGCAGATACGCAGTATTTT. It specifies CASSVGPAAADTQYF.

The chain couples TRBV6-6 to TRBJ1-1; D possibly corresponds to TRBD1 (5 bases). Germline V gene data show CDR1 as MNHNY and CDR2 as SVGAGI (reference sequence). Trimming removed 6 bases from V and 7 bases from J, with 12 bases in between. The CDR3 totals 12 residues. The CDR3 bases are TGTGCCAGCAGAAACACAGGTGGTGAAGCTTTCTTT. This encodes CASRNTGGEAFF.

This chain uses TRBV21-1 with TRBJ2-1; the DNA was not used to check the table's D call, TRBD1. TRBV21-1 is a recognized pseudogene. CDR3 length: 15 residues. The CDR3 bases are TGTGCCAGCAGCCAACGACAGGGGGCTGGAAATGAGCAGTTCTTC. It translates to CASSQRQGAGNEQFF.

The J gene is TRBJ2-2, the V gene TRBV2; maybe TRBD2 (6 bases). CDR3 length: 14 residues. Trimming took off 5 bases at V and 4 bases at J, with 11 bases between the two ends. Germline lookup yields CDR1 SNHLY and CDR2 FYNNEI. The CDR3 sequence is CASSTGTGTGELFF. The CDR3 coding sequence is TGTGCCAGCAGTACTGGGACTGGCACCGGGGAGCTGTTTTTT.

The chain combines TRBV5-1 with TRBJ1-6, with D possibly being TRBD1 (5 bases). Germline V gives CDR1 SGHRS, CDR2 YFSETQ. Trimming took off 0 bases at V and 10 bases at J, with 11 bases between the two ends. The CDR3 spans 14 residues. CDR3 protein: CASSLVQGSSPLHF. DNA of the CDR3: TGCGCCAGCAGCTTGGTGCAGGGAAGCTCACCCCTCCACTTT. The whole variable domain, remainder taken from reference TRBV5-1 and TRBJ1-6, is KAGVTQTPRYLIKTRGQQVTLSCSPISGHRSVSWYQQTPGQGLQFLFEYFSETQRNKGNFPGRFSGRQFSNSRSEMNVSTLELGDSALYLCASSLVQGSSPLHFGNGTRLTVT.

This clone was seen only once. The chain uses TRBV10-2 and TRBJ1-4, with a weak D call TRBD1 (5 bases). V lost 6 bases to trimming and J lost 7 bases, with 12 bases between them. The CDR3 covers 13 residues. Germline V gene data show CDR1 as WSHSY and CDR2 as SAAADI. The CDR3 coding sequence is TGCGCCAGCAGGGTCCAGGGTAGTGAAAAACTGTTTTTT. Encoded protein: CASRVQGSEKLFF.

This clone occurred a few times. CDR3 sequence: CASSGQGAGELFF. CDR3 DNA: TGTGCCAGCTCAGGACAGGGAGCCGGGGAGCTGTTTTTT. The chain is built from TRBV18 and TRBJ2-2, with 8 bases identical to TRBD1. The CDR3 covers 13 residues. V trimming: 5 bases; J trimming: 6 bases; junction bases outside the gene matches: 2. The germline V gene encodes CDR1 KGHSH and CDR2 LQKENI.

The J gene is TRBJ2-7, the V gene TRBV19; 10 bases map to TRBD1. V trimming: 5 bases; J trimming: 1 base; junction bases outside the gene matches: 5. CDR1 is LNHDA and CDR2 is SQIVND in the germline V gene (reference sequence). CDR3 length: 15 amino acids. CDR3 in DNA: TGTGCCAGTAGTGCCGGGACAGGGGTATCCTACGAGCAGTACTTC. Translated, it gives CASSAGTGVSYEQYF.

The V call is TRBV12-5, the J call TRBJ2-7, with 7 bases aligning to TRBD1. This CDR3 spans 13 amino acids. Germline values: CDR1 LGHNT, CDR2 FRNRAP. J was trimmed by 3 bases and V by 6 bases; bases with no gene match: 5. The CDR3: CASGTGVSYEQYF. CDR3 nucleotide sequence: TGTGCTAGTGGCACAGGGGTGAGCTACGAGCAGTACTTC.

The CDR3 reads CASSQTGITDTQYF. Here the CDR3 DNA reads TGTGCCAGCAGCCAAACAGGGATCACAGATACGCAGTATTTT. V is TRBV9 and J is TRBJ2-3; perhaps TRBD1 as D (6 bases). Trimming left V 4 bases short and J 2 bases short, with 11 bases between. The length of the CDR3 is 14 residues. Germline CDR1 is SGDLS and CDR2 is YYNGEE.

V is TRBV3-1 (or the pseudogene TRBV3-2) and J is TRBJ2-7, with TRBD2 identical over 7 bases. The CDR3 length is 14 residues. Germline trimming cut 0 bases from V and 1 base from J; bases unmatched to any gene: 0. CDR1 and CDR2 (germline): LGHDT, YNNKEL (reference sequence). CDR3 sequence (DNA): TGTGCCAGCAGCCAAGAGGGGGGGTCCTACGAGCAGTACTTC. This sequence encodes CASSQEGGSYEQYF.

The V call is TRBV5-6, the J call TRBJ2-1; D not certain. The V end was cut by 0 bases, the J end by 0 bases, with 7 bases between. CDR1 is SGHDT, CDR2 YYEEEE, per germline. The CDR3 is 15 residues long. The CDR3 reads CASSLVHSSYNEQFF. The DNA for the CDR3 is TGTGCCAGCAGCTTGGTACACAGCTCCTACAATGAGCAGTTCTTC.

The V call is TRBV9, the J call TRBJ2-2, with 9 bases aligning to TRBD1. The CDR3 has 19 amino acids. J lost 1 base, V lost 4 bases, and 14 bases had no gene match. The germline V gene has CDR1 SGDLS and CDR2 YYNGEE. The CDR3 DNA sequence: TGTGCCAGCAGCCACCGACAGGGGGGAAGCGTCTGGAACACCGGGGAGCTGTTTTTT. Amino acids: CASSHRQGGSVWNTGELFF.

The chain links TRBV30 to TRBJ1-1; TRBD1 aligns across 8 bases. Germline loops: CDR1 GTSNPN, CDR2 SVGIG (reference sequence). The CDR3 has 13 residues. Trimming at V came to 3 bases and at J to 6 bases, leaving 6 bases not matched to a gene. The CDR3 coding sequence is TGTGCCTGGAGCCTGGAACAGGGGGCTGAAGCTTTCTTT. Amino acid sequence: CAWSLEQGAEAFF.

The chain carries TRBV19 and TRBJ2-2; perhaps TRBD1 as D (5 bases). V was cut by 6 bases and J by 1 base, with 9 bases left in between. Germline CDR1 LNHDA, CDR2 SQIVND (reference sequence). The CDR3 runs to 14 residues. This CDR3 is CASRRGWNTGELFF. Here the CDR3 DNA reads TGTGCCAGTAGAAGGGGTTGGAACACCGGGGAGCTGTTTTTT.

The rearrangement links TRBV5-4 to TRBJ1-2, with TRBD1 matching 9 bases. The ends lost 3 bases at V and 5 bases at J; junction bases unmatched: 5. The CDR3 contains 14 residues. Germline CDR1 and CDR2: SGHNT and YYREEE (reference sequence). CDR3 sequence reads: CASSSGTGPYGYTF. In nucleotides, the CDR3 is TGTGCCAGCAGCTCCGGGACAGGGCCGTATGGCTACACCTTC.